This T cell receptor beta chain was retrieved from a study of blood T cells in healthy people across ages (dated by TCRdb to 2015 to 2017). Concerning the study at large: Template switching captured roughly one uniquely barcoded TCR beta cDNA molecule per two T cells in model experiments. Using deep sequencing normalized with unique cDNA molecular identifiers, the study measured how TCR beta repertoire diversity changes with age. The donors were split into four age groups: young (average roughly 15 years), middle-aged (nearly 40), aged (about 56) and long-lived (approximately 89). To avoid experimental bias, donors of different ages were spread randomly across the sequencing lanes. For two donors (one aged 18 to 29 and one aged 80 or older), the study analyzed two additional independent replicas of 1 million unique cDNA reads from the same blood draw.

The CDR3 runs 14 amino acids, cysteine and phenylalanine included. The only DNA kept is the CDR3, 42 bases in frame from the first base. V is trimmed back by 9 bases and J by 3 bases, and the junction contains 10 bases that no gene match accounts for. CDR1 and CDR2 (LNHNV, YYDKDF) derive from the germline V gene (reference sequence). Library method: 5' RACE. The instrument was an Illumina HiSeq 2500. A second roughly 7 to 12 cycle PCR used a sample-barcoded 5' primer and a J-beta primer mix. A unique molecular identifier was introduced onto each TCR beta cDNA molecule by a template-switch 5' adaptor carrying 12 random nucleotides. Each sample yielded at least 2.5 million CDR3-containing paired-end reads. First-strand cDNA synthesis was performed from all RNA using the Mint cDNA synthesis kit, with priming by a TRBC-specific oligonucleotide. Following uracil-DNA glycosylase treatment, a first 18-cycle PCR with universal primers M1SS and BC2_uni_R was performed on all cDNA. The authors' pipeline ran thus. Normalization of each sample was performed by random selection of 1 million high-quality reads, each carrying a distinct molecular identifier. Instead of being binned into consensus sequences, reads that shared molecular identifiers were thrown out. MiTCR, with a Q25 quality threshold and the strictest error-elimination algorithm, was used for CDR3 identification, clonotype clustering and error correction. A nonparametric unseen species model using Euler transformation provided a lower-bound estimate of total TCR beta diversity. TCRdb passed the public sequencing reads through fastp at Q25 and MiXCR, retaining productive beta sequences. Records with the same CDR3 protein are collapsed into one entry carrying the most frequent genes and DNA. V and J calls and clone size were set by TCRdb, not the authors. The sample records 1.4 million or so distinct CDR3 sequences, about 42% of which are singletons. About 4% of the sample lies in the top ten.

What the work shows at the level of the full study, not this receptor alone: Conclusive comparison of naive and antigen-experienced compartments was prevented by the profiling of bulk unsorted PBMCs. A strong correlation was found between observed TCR beta diversity and the percentage of naive T cells measured by flow cytometry. As age increased, observed TCR beta diversity per million T cells dropped in a roughly linear way, and a significant reduction was already evident by age roughly 40. Compared with the aged group, more naive CD4+ T cells, fewer expanded clones and increased TCR diversity were shown by the long-lived group, suggesting age selection. Estimates of total diversity based on one million sequenced T cells were regarded as lower bounds and as underestimates. The CMV infection status of donors was not known, potentially confounding age-related changes in expanded clonotypes.

Details on this clonotype: What this receptor recognizes is not known. No much larger clonotype is one base removed from it; base qualities were not supplied.

The approximately 40 donors, aged about 6 to 100 years, were systemically healthy Caucasian individuals from Russia. Ten milliliters of peripheral blood were collected from each donor into EDTA-treated Vacutainer tubes. Ficoll-Paque density-gradient centrifugation was used to isolate PBMCs, with at least 6.5 million per sample. Trizol reagent was used to extract total RNA from PBMCs, with at least 6 micrograms per sample. For every donor, flow cytometry on a PBMC aliquot measured the percentage of naive CD45RAhigh/CD27high T cells. The sequencing input was blood. This sequence uses TRBV15 and TRBJ1-1, and 7 junction bases match TRBD1. This TCR was sampled from a woman younger than 35 in good health. The nucleotide sequence is TGTGCCACGCTCTCGACAGGGAGGCACACTGAAGCTTTCTTT. Its translation is CATLSTGRHTEAFF.